This T cell receptor beta chain was found in a study of blood T cell repertoires in COVID-19. Study summary: Specimens from acute and convalescent COVID-19 originated in the United States, Italy and Spain. T cells, B-cell-depleted T cells, or PBMCs supplied cDNA or gDNA.

CDR3 length equals 15 residues. Trimming took off 5 bases at V and 4 bases at J, with 18 bases between the two ends. From germline, CDR1 is SGHTS and CDR2 YDEGEE. Original data processing: Estimation of nucleated cell counts relied on the amplification of reference gene primers. Sequenced by immunoSEQ multiplex PCR; TCRdb stores in-frame clones only, minus some. The V and J calls and clone size were taken over from that table, and D and trimming were inferred from the DNA. The sample has some 93,000 clones, roughly 86% seen once. The chain combines TRBV5-8 with TRBJ2-5, with a possible D match to TRBD1 (6 bases). The clonotype originates from a man aged 45-65 years with acute or convalescent COVID-19. Input material: peripheral blood. Written as DNA, the CDR3 is TGTGCCAGCAGACGAACGGGACAAGGGGGAGAGACCCAGTACTTC. It codes for CASRRTGQGGETQYF.